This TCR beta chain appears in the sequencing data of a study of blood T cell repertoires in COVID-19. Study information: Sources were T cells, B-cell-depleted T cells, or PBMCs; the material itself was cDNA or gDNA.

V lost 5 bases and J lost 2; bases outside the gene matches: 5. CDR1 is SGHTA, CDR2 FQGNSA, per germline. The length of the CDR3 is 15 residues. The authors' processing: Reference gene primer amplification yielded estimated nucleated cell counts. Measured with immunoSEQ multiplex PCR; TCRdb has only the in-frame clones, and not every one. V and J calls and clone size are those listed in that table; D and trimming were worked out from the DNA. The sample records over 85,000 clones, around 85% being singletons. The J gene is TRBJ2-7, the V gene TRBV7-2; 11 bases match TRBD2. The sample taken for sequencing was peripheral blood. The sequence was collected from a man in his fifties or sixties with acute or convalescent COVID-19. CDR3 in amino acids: CASSARTSGPYEQYF. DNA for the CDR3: TGTGCCAGCAGCGCCCGGACTAGCGGGCCCTACGAGCAGTACTTC.